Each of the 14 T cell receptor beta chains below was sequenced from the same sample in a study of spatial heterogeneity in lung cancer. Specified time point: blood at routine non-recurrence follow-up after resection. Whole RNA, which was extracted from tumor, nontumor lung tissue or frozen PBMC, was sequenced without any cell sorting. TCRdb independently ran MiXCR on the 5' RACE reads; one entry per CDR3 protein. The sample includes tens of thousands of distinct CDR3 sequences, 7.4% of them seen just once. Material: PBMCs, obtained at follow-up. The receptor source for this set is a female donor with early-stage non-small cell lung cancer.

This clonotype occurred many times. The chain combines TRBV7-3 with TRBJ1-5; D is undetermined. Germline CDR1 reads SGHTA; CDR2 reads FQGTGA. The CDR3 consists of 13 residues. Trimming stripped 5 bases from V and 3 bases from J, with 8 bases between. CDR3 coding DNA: TGTGCCAGCAGCCGGACTCACAATCAGCCCCAGCATTTT. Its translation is CASSRTHNQPQHF.

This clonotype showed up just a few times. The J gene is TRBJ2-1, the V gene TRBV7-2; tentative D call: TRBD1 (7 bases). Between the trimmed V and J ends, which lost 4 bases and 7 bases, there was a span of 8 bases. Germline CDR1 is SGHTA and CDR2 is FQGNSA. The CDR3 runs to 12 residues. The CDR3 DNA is TGTGCCAGCAGCTCAGGGGGGAATGAGCAGTTCTTC. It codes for CASSSGGNEQFF. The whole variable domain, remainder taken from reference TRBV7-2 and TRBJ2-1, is GAGVSQSPSNKVTEKGKDVELRCDPISGHTALYWYRQSLGQGLEFLIYFQGNSAPDKSGLPSDRFSAERTGGSVSTLTIQRTQQEDSAVYLCASSSGGNEQFFGPGTRLTVL.

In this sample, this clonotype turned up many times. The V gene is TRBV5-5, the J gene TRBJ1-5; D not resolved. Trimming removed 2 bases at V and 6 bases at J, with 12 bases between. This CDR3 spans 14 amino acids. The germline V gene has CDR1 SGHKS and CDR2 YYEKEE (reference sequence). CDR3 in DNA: TGTGCCAGCAGCTTCGCCATCCGGAGTCAGCCCCAGCATTTT. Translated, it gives CASSFAIRSQPQHF.

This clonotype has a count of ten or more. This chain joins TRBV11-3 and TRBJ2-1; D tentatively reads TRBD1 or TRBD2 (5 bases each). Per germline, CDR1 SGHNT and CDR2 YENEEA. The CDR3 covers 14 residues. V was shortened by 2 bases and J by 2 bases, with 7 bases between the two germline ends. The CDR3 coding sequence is TGTGCCAGCAGCTTAACGGGACCCTACAATGAGCAGTTCTTC. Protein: CASSLTGPYNEQFF. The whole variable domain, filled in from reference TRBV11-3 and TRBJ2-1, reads EAGVVQSPRYKIIEKKQPVAFWCNPISGHNTLYWYLQNLGQGPELLIRYENEEAVDDSQLPKDRFSAERLKGVDSTLKIQPAELGDSAVYLCASSLTGPYNEQFFGPGTRLTVL.

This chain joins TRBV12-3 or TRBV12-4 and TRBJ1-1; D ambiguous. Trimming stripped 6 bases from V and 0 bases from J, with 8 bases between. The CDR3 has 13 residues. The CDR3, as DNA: TGTGCCAGCAGCTCATCAATGAACACTGAAGCTTTCTTT. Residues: CASSSSMNTEAFF.

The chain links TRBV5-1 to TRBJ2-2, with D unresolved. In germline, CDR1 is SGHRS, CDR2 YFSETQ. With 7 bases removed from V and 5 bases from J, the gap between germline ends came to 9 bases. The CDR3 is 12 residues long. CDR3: CASGTETGELFF. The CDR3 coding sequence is TGCGCCAGCGGTACAGAGACCGGGGAGCTGTTTTTT.

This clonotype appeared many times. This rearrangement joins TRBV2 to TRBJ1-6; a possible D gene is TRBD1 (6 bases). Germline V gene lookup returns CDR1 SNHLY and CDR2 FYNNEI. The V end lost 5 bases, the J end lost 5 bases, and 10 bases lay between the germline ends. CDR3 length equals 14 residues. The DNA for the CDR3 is TGTGCCAGCAGTCCGAGACAGGATAATTCACCCCTCCACTTT. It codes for CASSPRQDNSPLHF.

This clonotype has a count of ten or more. The CDR3 DNA is TGTGCCAGCAGCCAGCGGGCGCAGACCCAGTACTTC. Translated, it gives CASSQRAQTQYF. The chain has TRBV11-1 and TRBJ2-5; TRBD2 might be the D (6 bases). Deletions cut 5 bases from V and 6 bases from J, with 10 bases between. The CDR3 totals 12 residues. Germline V lookup: CDR1 SGHAT, CDR2 FQDESV (reference sequence). Combining the CDR3 with reference TRBV11-1 and TRBJ2-5 gives the whole variable domain EAEVAQSPRYKITEKSQAVAFWCDPISGHATLYWYRQILGQGPELLVQFQDESVVDDSQLPKDRFSAERLKGVDSTLKIQPAELGDSAMYLCASSQRAQTQYFGPGTRLLVL.

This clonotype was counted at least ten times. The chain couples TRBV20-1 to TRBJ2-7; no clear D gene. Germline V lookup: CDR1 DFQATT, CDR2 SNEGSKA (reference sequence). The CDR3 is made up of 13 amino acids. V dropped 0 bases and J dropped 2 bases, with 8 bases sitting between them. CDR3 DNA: TGCAGTGCTAGAGAAGGTCACACCTACGAGCAGTACTTC. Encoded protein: CSAREGHTYEQYF.

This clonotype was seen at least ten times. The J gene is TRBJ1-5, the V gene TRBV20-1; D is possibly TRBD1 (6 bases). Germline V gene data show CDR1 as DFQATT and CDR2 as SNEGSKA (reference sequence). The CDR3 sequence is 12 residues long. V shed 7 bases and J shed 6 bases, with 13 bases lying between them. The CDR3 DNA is TGCAGTGGAACAGGGCTCGGTCAGCCCCAGCATTTT. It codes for CSGTGLGQPQHF.

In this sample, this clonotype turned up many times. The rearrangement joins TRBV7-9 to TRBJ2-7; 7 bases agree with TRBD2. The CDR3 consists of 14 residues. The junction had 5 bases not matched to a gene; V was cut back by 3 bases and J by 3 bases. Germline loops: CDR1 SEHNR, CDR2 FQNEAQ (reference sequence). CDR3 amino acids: CASSFGGINYEQYF. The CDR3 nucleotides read TGTGCCAGCAGCTTCGGGGGGATTAACTACGAGCAGTACTTC.

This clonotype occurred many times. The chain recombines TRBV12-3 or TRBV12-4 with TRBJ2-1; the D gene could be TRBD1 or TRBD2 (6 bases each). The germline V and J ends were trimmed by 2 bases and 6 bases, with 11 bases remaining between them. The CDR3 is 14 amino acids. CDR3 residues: CASSLRGARNEQFF. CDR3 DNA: TGTGCCAGCAGTTTAAGGGGGGCCCGCAATGAGCAGTTCTTC.

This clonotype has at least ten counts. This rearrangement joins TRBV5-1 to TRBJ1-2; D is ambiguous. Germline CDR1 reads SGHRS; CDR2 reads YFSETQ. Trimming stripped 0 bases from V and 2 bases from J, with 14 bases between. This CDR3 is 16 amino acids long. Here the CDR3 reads CASSLDGRGRNYGYTF. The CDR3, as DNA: TGCGCCAGCAGCTTGGATGGGCGGGGTAGGAACTATGGCTACACCTTC.

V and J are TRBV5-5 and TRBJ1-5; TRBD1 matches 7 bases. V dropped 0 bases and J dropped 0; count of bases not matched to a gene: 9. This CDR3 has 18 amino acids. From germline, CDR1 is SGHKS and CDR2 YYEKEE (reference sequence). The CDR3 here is CASSLGLQGVHSNQPQHF. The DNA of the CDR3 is TGTGCCAGCAGCTTGGGCCTGCAGGGGGTACATAGCAATCAGCCCCAGCATTTT.